The source of this T cell receptor beta chain is a study of blood T cell repertoires in COVID-19. Across the study: The United States, Italy and Spain supplied acute and convalescent COVID-19 samples. PBMCs, B-cell-depleted T cells, or T cells were the source of the cDNA or gDNA that made up the material.

Repertoires were generated with immunoSEQ multiplex PCR, while TCRdb's copy carries only in-frame clones and drops some. The data show around 160,000 clones, with 85% seen just once and roughly 2.9% held by the top ten. CDR3 length: 17 amino acids. Looked up from germline, CDR1 is SGHRS and CDR2 is YFSETQ. With V trimmed by 6 bases and J by 0 bases, 11 bases remained unmatched. This chain uses TRBV5-1 with TRBJ1-4, with 7 bases identical to TRBD1. This sequence was found in a woman between 35 and 50 years old with active or convalescent COVID-19. Material: peripheral blood. The CDR3 spells CASTDREGHATNEKLFF. The CDR3 DNA follows: TGCGCCAGCACAGACAGGGAAGGTCATGCAACTAATGAAAAACTGTTTTTT.